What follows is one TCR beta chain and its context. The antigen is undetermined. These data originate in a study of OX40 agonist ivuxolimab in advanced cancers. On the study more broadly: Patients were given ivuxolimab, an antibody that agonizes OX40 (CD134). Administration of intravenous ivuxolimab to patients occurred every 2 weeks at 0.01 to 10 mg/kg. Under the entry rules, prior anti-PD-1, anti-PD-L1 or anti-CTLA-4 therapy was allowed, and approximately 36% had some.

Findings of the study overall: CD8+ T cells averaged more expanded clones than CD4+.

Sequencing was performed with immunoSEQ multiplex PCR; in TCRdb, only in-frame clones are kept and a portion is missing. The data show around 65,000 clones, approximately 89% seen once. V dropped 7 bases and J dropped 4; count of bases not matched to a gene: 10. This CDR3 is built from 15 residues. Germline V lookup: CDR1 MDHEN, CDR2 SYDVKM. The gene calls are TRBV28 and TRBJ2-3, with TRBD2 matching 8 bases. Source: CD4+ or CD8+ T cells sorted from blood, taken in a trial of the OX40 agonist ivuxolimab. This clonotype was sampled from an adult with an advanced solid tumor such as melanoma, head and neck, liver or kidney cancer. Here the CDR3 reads CASTRGLAGADTQYF. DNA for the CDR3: TGTGCCAGCACCCGAGGACTAGCCGGGGCAGATACGCAGTATTTT. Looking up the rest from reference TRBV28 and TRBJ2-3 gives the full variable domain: DVKVTQSSRYLVKRTGEKVFLECVQDMDHENMFWYRQDPGLGLRLIYFSYDVKMKEKGDIPEGYSVSREKKERFSLILESASTNQTSMYLCASTRGLAGADTQYFGPGTRLTVL.